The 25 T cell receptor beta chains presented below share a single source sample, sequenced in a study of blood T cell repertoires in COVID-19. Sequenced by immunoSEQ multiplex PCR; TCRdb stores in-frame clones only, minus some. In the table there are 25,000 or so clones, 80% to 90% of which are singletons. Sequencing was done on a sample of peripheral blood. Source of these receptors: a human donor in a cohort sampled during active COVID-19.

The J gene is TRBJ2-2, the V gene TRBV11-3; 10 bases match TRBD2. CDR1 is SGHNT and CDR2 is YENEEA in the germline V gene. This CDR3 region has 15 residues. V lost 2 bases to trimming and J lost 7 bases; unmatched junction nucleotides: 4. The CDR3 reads CASSLLAGVGGELFF. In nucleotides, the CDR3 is TGTGCCAGCAGCTTACTAGCGGGAGTCGGCGGGGAGCTGTTTTTT.

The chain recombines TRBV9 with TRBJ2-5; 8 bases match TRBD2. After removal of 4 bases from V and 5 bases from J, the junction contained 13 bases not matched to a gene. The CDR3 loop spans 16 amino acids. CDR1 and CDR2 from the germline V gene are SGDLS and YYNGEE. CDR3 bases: TGTGCCAGCAGCCTTCCCGCCAGGGGCGGGGGGGAGACCCAGTACTTC. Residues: CASSLPARGGGETQYF.

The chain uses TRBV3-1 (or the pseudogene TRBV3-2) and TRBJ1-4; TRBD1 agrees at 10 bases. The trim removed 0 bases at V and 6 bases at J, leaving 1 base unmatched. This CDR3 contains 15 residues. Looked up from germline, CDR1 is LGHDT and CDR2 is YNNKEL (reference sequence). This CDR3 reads CASSQDGTGDEKLFF. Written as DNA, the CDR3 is TGTGCCAGCAGCCAAGATGGGACAGGGGATGAAAAACTGTTTTTT.

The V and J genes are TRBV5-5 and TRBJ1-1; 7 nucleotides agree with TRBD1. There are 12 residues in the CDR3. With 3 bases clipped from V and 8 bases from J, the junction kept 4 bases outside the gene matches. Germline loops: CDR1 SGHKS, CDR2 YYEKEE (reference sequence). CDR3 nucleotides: TGTGCCAGCAGCTCGACAGGGACAGAAGCTTTCTTT. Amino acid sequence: CASSSTGTEAFF.

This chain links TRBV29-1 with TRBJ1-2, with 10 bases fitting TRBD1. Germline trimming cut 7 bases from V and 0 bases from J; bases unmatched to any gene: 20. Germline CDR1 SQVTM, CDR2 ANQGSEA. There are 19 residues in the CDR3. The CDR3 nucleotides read TGCAGCGCACGAACCTTAAGCCGGGACAGGGGTCCCGCTAACTATGGCTACACCTTC. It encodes CSARTLSRDRGPANYGYTF. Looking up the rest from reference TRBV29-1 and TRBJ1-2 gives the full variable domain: SAVISQKPSRDICQRGTSLTIQCQVDSQVTMMFWYRQQPGQSLTLIATANQGSEATYESGFVIDKFPISRPNLTFSTLTVSNMSPEDSSIYLCSARTLSRDRGPANYGYTFGSGTRLTVV.

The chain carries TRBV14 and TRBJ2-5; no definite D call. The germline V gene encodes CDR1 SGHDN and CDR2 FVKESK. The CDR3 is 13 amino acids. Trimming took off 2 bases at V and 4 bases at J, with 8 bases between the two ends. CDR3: CASSQWAGETQYF. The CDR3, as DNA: TGTGCCAGCAGCCAATGGGCTGGAGAGACCCAGTACTTC.

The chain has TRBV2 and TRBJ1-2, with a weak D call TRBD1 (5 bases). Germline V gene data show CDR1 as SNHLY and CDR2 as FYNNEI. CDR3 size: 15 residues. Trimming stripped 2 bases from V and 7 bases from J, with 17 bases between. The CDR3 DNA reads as TGTGCCAGCAGTGAAAATGCCGACAGCGCAAGTGGCTACACCTTC. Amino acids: CASSENADSASGYTF.

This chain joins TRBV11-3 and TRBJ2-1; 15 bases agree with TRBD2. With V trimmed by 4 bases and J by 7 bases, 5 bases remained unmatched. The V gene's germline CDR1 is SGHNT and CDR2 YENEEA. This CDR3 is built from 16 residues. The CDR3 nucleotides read TGTGCCAGCAGCTCAGGACTAGCGGGAGGGTATAATGAGCAGTTCTTC. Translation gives CASSSGLAGGYNEQFF.

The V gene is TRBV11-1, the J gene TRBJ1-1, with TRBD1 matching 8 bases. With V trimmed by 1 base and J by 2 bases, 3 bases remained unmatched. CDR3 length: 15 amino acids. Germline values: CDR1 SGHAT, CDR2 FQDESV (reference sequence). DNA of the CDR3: TGTGCCAGCAGCTTAGAGACAGGGGAAAACACTGAAGCTTTCTTT. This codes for CASSLETGENTEAFF.

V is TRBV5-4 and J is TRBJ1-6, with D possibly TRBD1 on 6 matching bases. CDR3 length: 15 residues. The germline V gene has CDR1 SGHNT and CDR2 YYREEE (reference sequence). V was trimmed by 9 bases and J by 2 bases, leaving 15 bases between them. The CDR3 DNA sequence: TGTGCCATATCAACCCAGGGGACCTATAATTCACCCCTCCACTTT. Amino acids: CAISTQGTYNSPLHF.

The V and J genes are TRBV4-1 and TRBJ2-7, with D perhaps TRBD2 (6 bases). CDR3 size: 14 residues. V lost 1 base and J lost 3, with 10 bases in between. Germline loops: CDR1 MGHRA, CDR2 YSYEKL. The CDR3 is CASSQAGVGYEQYF. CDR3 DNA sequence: TGCGCCAGCAGCCAAGCGGGGGTCGGCTACGAGCAGTACTTC.

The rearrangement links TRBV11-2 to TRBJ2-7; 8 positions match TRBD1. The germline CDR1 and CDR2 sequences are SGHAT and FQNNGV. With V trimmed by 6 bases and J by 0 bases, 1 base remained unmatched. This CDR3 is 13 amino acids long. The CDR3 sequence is CASRGTGSYEQYF. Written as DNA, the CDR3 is TGTGCCAGCAGGGGGACAGGCTCCTACGAGCAGTACTTC.

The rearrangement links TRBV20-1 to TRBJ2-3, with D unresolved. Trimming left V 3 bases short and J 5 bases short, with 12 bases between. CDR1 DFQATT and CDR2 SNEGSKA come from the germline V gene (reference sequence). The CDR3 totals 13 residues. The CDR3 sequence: CSASLSFGDTQYF. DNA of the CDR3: TGCAGTGCTAGTTTGAGCTTTGGAGATACGCAGTATTTT.

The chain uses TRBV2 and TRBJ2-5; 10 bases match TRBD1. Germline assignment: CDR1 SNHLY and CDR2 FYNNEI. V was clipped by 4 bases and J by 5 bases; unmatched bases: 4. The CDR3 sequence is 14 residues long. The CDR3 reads CASSGQGAWETQYF. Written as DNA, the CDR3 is TGTGCCAGCAGTGGACAGGGGGCGTGGGAGACCCAGTACTTC.

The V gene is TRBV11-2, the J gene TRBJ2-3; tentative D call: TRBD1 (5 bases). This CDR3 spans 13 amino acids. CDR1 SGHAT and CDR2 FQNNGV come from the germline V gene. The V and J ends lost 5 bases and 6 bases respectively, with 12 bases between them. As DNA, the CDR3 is TGTGCCAGCAGCCCAGGGCAGGTTGATACGCAGTATTTT. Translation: CASSPGQVDTQYF.

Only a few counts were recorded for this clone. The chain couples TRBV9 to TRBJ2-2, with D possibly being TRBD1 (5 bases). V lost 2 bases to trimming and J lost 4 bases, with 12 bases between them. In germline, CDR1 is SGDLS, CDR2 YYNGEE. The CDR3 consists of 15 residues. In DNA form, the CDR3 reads TGTGCCAGCAGCGTTGGCCAGGGCCCCACCGGGGAGCTGTTTTTT. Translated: CASSVGQGPTGELFF. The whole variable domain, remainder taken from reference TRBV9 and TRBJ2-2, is DSGVTQTPKHLITATGQRVTLRCSPRSGDLSVYWYQQSLDQGLQFLIQYYNGEERAKGNILERFSAQQFPDLHSELNLSSLELGDSALYFCASSVGQGPTGELFFGEGSRLTVL.

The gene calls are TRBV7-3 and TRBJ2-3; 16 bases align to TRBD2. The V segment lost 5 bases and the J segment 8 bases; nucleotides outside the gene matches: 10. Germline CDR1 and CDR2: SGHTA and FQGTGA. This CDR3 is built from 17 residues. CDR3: CASSPRGLAGGLGTQYF. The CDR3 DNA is TGTGCCAGCAGCCCCAGGGGACTAGCGGGGGGGCTGGGTACGCAGTATTTT.

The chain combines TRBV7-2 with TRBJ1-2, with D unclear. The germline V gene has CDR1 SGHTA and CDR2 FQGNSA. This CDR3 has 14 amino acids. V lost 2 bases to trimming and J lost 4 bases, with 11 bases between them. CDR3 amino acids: CASSLNGEAYGYTF. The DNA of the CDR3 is TGTGCCAGCAGCTTAAATGGTGAAGCCTATGGCTACACCTTC. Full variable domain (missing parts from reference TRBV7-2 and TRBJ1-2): GAGVSQSPSNKVTEKGKDVELRCDPISGHTALYWYRQSLGQGLEFLIYFQGNSAPDKSGLPSDRFSAERTGGSVSTLTIQRTQQEDSAVYLCASSLNGEAYGYTFGSGTRLTVV.

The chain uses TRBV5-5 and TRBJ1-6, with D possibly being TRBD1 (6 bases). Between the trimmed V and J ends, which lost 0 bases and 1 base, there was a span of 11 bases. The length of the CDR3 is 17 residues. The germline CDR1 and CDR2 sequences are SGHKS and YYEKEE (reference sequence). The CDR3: CASSLVGGPSYNSPLHF. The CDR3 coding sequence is TGTGCCAGCAGCTTGGTTGGGGGCCCATCCTATAATTCACCCCTCCACTTT.

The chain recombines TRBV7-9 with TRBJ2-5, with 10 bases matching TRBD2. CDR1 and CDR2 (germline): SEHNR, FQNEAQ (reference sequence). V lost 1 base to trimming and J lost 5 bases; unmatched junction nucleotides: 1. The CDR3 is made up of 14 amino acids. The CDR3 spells CASSLVAGGETQYF. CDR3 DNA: TGTGCCAGCAGCTTAGTAGCGGGAGGCGAGACCCAGTACTTC.

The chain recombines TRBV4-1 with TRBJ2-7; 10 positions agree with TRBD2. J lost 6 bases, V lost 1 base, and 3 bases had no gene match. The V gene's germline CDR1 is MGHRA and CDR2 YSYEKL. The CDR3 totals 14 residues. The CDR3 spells CASSQGIAGGEQYF. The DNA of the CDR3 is TGCGCCAGCAGCCAAGGGATAGCGGGAGGCGAGCAGTACTTC.

CDR3 residues: CASSLDSRTGGETQYF. The CDR3 bases are TGTGCCAGCAGCTTAGATTCCCGGACAGGGGGAGAGACCCAGTACTTC. The chain links TRBV7-8 to TRBJ2-5, with 10 bases that match TRBD1. The trim removed 1 base at V and 4 bases at J, leaving 6 bases unmatched. The CDR3 covers 16 residues. Germline V lookup: CDR1 SGHVS, CDR2 FQNEAQ.

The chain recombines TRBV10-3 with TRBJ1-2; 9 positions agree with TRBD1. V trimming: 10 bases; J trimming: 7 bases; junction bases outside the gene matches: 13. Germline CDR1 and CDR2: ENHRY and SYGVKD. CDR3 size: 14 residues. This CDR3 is CATLRDREGGGYTF. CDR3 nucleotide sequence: TGTGCCACTTTAAGGGACAGGGAAGGTGGTGGCTACACCTTC.

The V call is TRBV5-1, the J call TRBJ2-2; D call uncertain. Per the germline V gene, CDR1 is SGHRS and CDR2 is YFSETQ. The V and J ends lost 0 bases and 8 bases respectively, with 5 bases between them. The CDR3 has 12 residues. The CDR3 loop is CASSLVQGELFF. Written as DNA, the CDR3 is TGCGCCAGCAGCTTGGTTCAGGGGGAGCTGTTTTTT.

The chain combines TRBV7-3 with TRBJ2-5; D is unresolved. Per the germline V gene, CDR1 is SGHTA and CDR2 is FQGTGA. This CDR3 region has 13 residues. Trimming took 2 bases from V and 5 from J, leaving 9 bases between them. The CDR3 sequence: CASSLDPRETQYF. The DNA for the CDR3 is TGTGCCAGCAGCTTAGACCCCAGGGAGACCCAGTACTTC.